This T cell receptor (beta chain) was sequenced in a study of Graves' ophthalmopathy and Graves' hyperthyroidism. Study details: Researchers obtained peripheral blood at initial diagnosis, before any treatment had begun. Study observations and caveats: Ophthalmopathy progression predictions by the model showed about 75% specificity and roughly 71% sensitivity. Appearing in blood as well were most expanded thyroid clonotypes above 0.001 frequency.

This clonotype appeared many times. Its antigen is not identified. Stable hyperthyroidism denotes an absence of ophthalmopathy throughout 18 months of follow-up. Amplified TCR beta CDR3 regions were obtained using RNA transcripts as template. The workflow started with a first-round RT-PCR run with HTBI primers and then moved on to a second-round multiplex PCR. TCRdb ran MiXCR on the multiplex PCR reads and lists one entry per CDR3 protein. The data hold over 500,000 distinct CDR3 sequences, with roughly 20% observed a single time. V lost 7 bases to trimming and J lost 5 bases, with 7 bases between them. The length of the CDR3 is 12 residues. CDR1 is KGHDR, CDR2 SFDVKD, per germline.

The chain combines TRBV24-1 with TRBJ2-2; D gene unclear. The sample was peripheral blood. This receptor was taken from a woman aged 18 to 35 with stable Graves' hyperthyroidism. Some clones in this sample may be carry-over from other donors' samples. The CDR3 loop is CATSRWTGELFF. The CDR3 DNA reads TGTGCCACCAGCCGGTGGACCGGGGAGCTGTTTTTT.